Following are 21 T cell receptor beta chains from one sample sequenced in a study of tumor and adjacent non-tumor tissue in lung cancer. A modified ARM-PCR protocol with three rounds of nested PCR amplified TCRbeta. MiXCR, run by TCRdb on the multiplex PCR reads, gives a single entry per CDR3 protein. The sample includes roughly 76,000 distinct CDR3 sequences, under 70% of them seen just once. This sample's RNA came from whole unsorted tissue. Sequencing input: lung tumor tissue. The receptors originated from a woman aged 65 to 85 with non-small cell lung cancer.

The chain carries TRBV5-4 and TRBJ2-5; D is undetermined. V was shortened by 9 bases and J by 0 bases, with 12 bases between the two germline ends. Per the germline V gene, CDR1 is SGHNT and CDR2 is YYREEE (reference sequence). The CDR3 consists of 13 residues. The CDR3 is CANSFPYQETQYF. The CDR3 DNA is TGTGCCAACAGTTTCCCGTACCAAGAGACCCAGTACTTC.

A word on this clonotype: An end of the junction does not agree with germline; a read error may underlie this. This chain joins TRBV6-5 and TRBJ1-6; D not resolved. CDR1 is MNHEY and CDR2 is SVGAGI in the germline V gene. The CDR3 loop spans 15 amino acids. CDR3 DNA: TGTGCCATCAGTTACTTCGACGGGCCGGATTCACGTCTCCACTTT. Amino acid sequence: CAISYFDGPDSRLHF.

Worth noting for this clonotype: The missing conserved phenylalanine or tryptophan at the end of this CDR3 makes a read error likely. The CDR3 DNA sequence: TGTGCCAGCAGCCGACCCCAGGGAACTGCCTACGAGCAGTACATC. This encodes CASSRPQGTAYEQYI. The J gene is TRBJ2-7, the V gene TRBV7-9; TRBD1 might be the D (5 bases). Germline V gene data show CDR1 as SEHNR and CDR2 as FQNEAQ (reference sequence). This CDR3 is built from 15 residues. V was pared by 5 bases and J by 2 bases, with 16 bases between.

The chain recombines TRBV4-1 with TRBJ2-3; D call uncertain. Germline V gene lookup returns CDR1 MGHRA and CDR2 YSYEKL. CDR3 size: 15 residues. Trimming removed 5 bases from V and 3 bases from J, with 15 bases in between. For the CDR3, the DNA is TGCGCCAGCAGCAGAGGACGGATTAGGACAGATACGCAGTATTTT. This translates into CASSRGRIRTDTQYF.

In this sample, this clonotype turned up many times. V usage is TRBV25-1 and J usage is TRBJ2-5; D remains unclear. Trimming removed 8 bases from V and 5 bases from J, with 9 bases in between. Germline CDR1 and CDR2: MGHDK and SYGVNS. This CDR3 region has 11 residues. The CDR3 sequence: CASGLRETQYF. CDR3 sequence (DNA): TGTGCCAGCGGTTTACGGGAGACCCAGTACTTC. Looking up the rest from reference TRBV25-1 and TRBJ2-5 gives the full variable domain: EADIYQTPRYLVIGTGKKITLECSQTMGHDKMYWYQQDPGMELHLIHYSYGVNSTEKGDLSSESTVSRIRTEHFPLTLESARPSHTSQYLCASGLRETQYFGPGTRLLVL.

A remark on this clonotype: One end of the junction is discordant with germline, which a read error may explain. V and J are TRBV6-5 and TRBJ2-7, with D uncertain. The germline V gene has CDR1 MNHEY and CDR2 SVGAGI. This CDR3 comprises 18 residues. The CDR3: CASSQSVRRSEISYDQYF. The CDR3 DNA reads TGTGCCAGCAGTCAGAGCGTAAGGCGCTCCGAGATCTCCTACGATCAGTACTTC.

The chain couples TRBV21-1 to TRBJ2-7; TRBD2 is the table's D call and was not checked against the DNA. TRBV21-1 constitutes a pseudogene. The CDR3 consists of 17 residues. CDR3 DNA sequence: TGTGCCAGCAGCAAAGAGGGAGCGGGGGACGAGTGCTACGAGCAGTACTTC. Protein sequence: CASSKEGAGDECYEQYF.

This clonotype appeared once. The V gene is TRBV6-1, the J gene TRBJ1-6; D not certain. Germline V gene sequence: CDR1 MNHNS, CDR2 SASEGT. This CDR3 region has 14 residues. Trimming took off 9 bases at V and 7 bases at J, with 16 bases between the two ends. CDR3 loop: CASTRTESNSPLHF. CDR3 bases: TGTGCCAGTACTCGGACCGAGAGCAATTCACCCCTCCACTTT.

This sequence joins TRBV7-8 and TRBJ2-7; the D gene could be TRBD1 or TRBD2 (6 bases each). The CDR3 covers 17 residues. V lost 7 bases, J lost 0 bases, and 22 bases lay in between. Germline V gene lookup returns CDR1 SGHVS and CDR2 FQNEAQ. CDR3 sequence (DNA): TGTGCCAGCATCCTAGCGAGGGCCAGGGGAGGCTCCTACGAGCAGTACTTC. It codes for CASILARARGGSYEQYF.

This clonotype was observed a few times. The CDR3 DNA reads TGCAGTGCCAGCTCGACTAGCGGGAGTCCTTACGAGCAGTACTTC. Amino acid sequence: CSASSTSGSPYEQYF. This chain uses TRBV20-1 with TRBJ2-7; 12 bases line up with TRBD2. Losses at the gene ends were 6 bases for V and 4 bases for J; bases not matched to a gene: 10. The CDR3 has 15 amino acids. The germline CDR1 and CDR2 sequences are DFQATT and SNEGSKA (reference sequence).

For this clonotype: Here the CDR3 omits its conserved ending phenylalanine or tryptophan, so a read error is the likely source. V is TRBV12-3 or TRBV12-4 and J is TRBJ2-2, with TRBD2 matching 8 bases. The CDR3 spans 15 residues. The CDR3 protein is CTSSRGASGPGELFY. CDR3 in DNA: TGTACCAGCAGCCGCGGAGCTAGCGGGCCCGGGGAGCTGTTTTAT.

As for this clonotype: It is likely a read error, because the conserved phenylalanine at the end of the CDR3 is missing. This sequence joins TRBV6-1 and TRBJ2-1; D is perhaps TRBD2 (5 bases). The CDR3 is 16 amino acids. Germline CDR1 is MNHNS and CDR2 is SASEGT. V gave up 7 bases and J gave up 3 bases, with 19 bases separating them. CDR3: CASILRAFQLYNEQFL. The CDR3 DNA reads TGTGCCAGCATTTTGCGGGCCTTCCAACTCTACAATGAGCAGTTCCTC.

Concerning this clonotype: An end of the junction differs from the germline gene, which may be a read error. The chain couples TRBV6-1 to TRBJ2-2; 11 nucleotides match TRBD2. CDR3 length equals 16 residues. Germline V gives CDR1 MNHNS, CDR2 SASEGT. The CDR3 coding sequence is TGCGCAAGCAGGGGAACTAGCGGGAGAATCACCGGGGAGCTGTTTTTT. It specifies CASRGTSGRITGELFF.

As regards this clonotype: An end of the junction does not agree with germline; a read error may underlie this. The V call is TRBV6-1, the J call TRBJ1-6; the D gene is possibly TRBD1 (6 bases). CDR1 MNHNS and CDR2 SASEGT come from the germline V gene. The CDR3 has 16 amino acids. CDR3 protein: CSSSESFQGSNSPLHF. CDR3 bases: TGTTCCAGCAGTGAAAGTTTTCAGGGGAGTAATTCACCCCTCCACTTT.

This clonotype was observed at least ten times. The gene calls are TRBV28 and TRBJ1-4, with TRBD1 matching over 7 bases. The ends lost 6 bases at V and 0 bases at J; junction bases unmatched: 13. The CDR3 runs 18 residues. Germline CDR1 reads MDHEN; CDR2 reads SYDVKM. The CDR3 sequence: CASSPNPGQIATNEKLFF. The CDR3 DNA reads as TGTGCCAGCAGCCCCAATCCGGGACAGATCGCAACTAATGAAAAACTGTTTTTT.

The V call is TRBV7-2, the J call TRBJ2-2; D gene ambiguous. The V gene lost 3 bases and the J gene lost 6 bases, with 14 bases spanning the gap. Germline V gene lookup returns CDR1 SGHTA and CDR2 FQGNSA. The CDR3 sequence is 15 residues long. The CDR3 DNA reads TGTGCCAGCAGCTTGATCCGGGTTCCCCCCGGGGAGCTGTTTTTT. It specifies CASSLIRVPPGELFF.

In regard to this clonotype: Mismatch with germline at one junction end may stem from a read error. The chain employs TRBV20-1 and TRBJ2-2, with 9 nucleotides matching TRBD2. The CDR3 runs to 15 residues. CDR1 DFQATT and CDR2 SNEGSKA come from the germline V gene (reference sequence). In DNA form, the CDR3 reads TGCAGTGCTAGTAGGGGGCTAGCGGGAACCGGGGAGCCGTTTTTT. Protein: CSASRGLAGTGEPFF.

This clonotype turned up a few times. CDR3 region: CSVAQGGKRGYEQYF. The CDR3 DNA reads as TGCAGCGTTGCCCAGGGAGGCAAGAGGGGTTACGAGCAGTACTTC. This chain joins TRBV29-1 and TRBJ2-7; tentatively, D is TRBD2 (6 bases). The CDR3 is 15 residues long. V lost 4 bases, J lost 4 bases, and 20 bases lay in between. Germline CDR1 reads SQVTM; CDR2 reads ANQGSEA.

Concerning this clonotype: At one boundary the junction diverges from the germline segment, which might be a read error. The gene calls are TRBV5-4 and TRBJ2-1, with TRBD2 matching over 10 bases. The CDR3 is 16 amino acids. Germline lookup yields CDR1 SGHNT and CDR2 YYREEE (reference sequence). The CDR3 DNA sequence: TGTGCCAGCAGCCCCCTGAGCGGGAGGGCCGCAAATGAGCAGCTCTTC. Translation gives CASSPLSGRAANEQLF.

This clonotype was observed many times. V gene TRBV6-5 combines with J gene TRBJ2-4; D is unclear. The CDR3 loop spans 16 amino acids. Germline V CDR1 and CDR2: MNHEY, SVGAGI. Trimming took off 0 bases at V and 2 bases at J, with 11 bases between the two ends. The CDR3 loop is CASSYSHRPPKNIQYF. CDR3 bases: TGTGCCAGCAGTTACTCCCACCGGCCCCCCAAAAACATTCAGTACTTC.

This clonotype is medium-sized within its sample. The rearrangement uses TRBV12-3 or TRBV12-4 and TRBJ2-7; 8 bases map to TRBD1. The CDR3 runs to 14 residues. V lost 7 bases and J lost 4; bases outside the gene matches: 9. The CDR3 nucleotides read TGTGCCAGCAAACCAACGGACAGGGCTTACGAGCAGTACTTC. Translated: CASKPTDRAYEQYF.